Reported below is one TCR beta chain. Antigen unknown. These data come from a study of cytomegalovirus exposure and HLA in healthy donors. This CDR3 contains 14 residues. Germline CDR1 is ENHRY and CDR2 is SYGVKD. Losses at the gene ends were 3 bases for V and 7 bases for J; bases not matched to a gene: 7. Findings and caveats of the study: Cytomegalovirus-associated TCR beta chains were listed, numbering over 150.

Libraries were prepared by immunoSEQ multiplex PCR; TCRdb keeps only in-frame clonotypes and omits some of them. The profile shows a few hundred thousand clones, about 86% of them singletons. The V and J genes are TRBV10-3 and TRBJ2-5, with 8 bases fitting TRBD1. Sample: PBMCs. The clonotype was recovered from a woman aged 18 to 35 in good health and CMV-seronegative. CDR3 DNA sequence: TGTGCCATCAGTGACGACAGGGGCCGTGGGACCCAGTACTTC. Translating it yields CAISDDRGRGTQYF.